What follows are 26 T cell receptor beta chains derived from one specimen sequenced in a study of beta chain features in type 1 diabetes. Isolated RNA was reverse transcribed in full, so expressed TCRB transcripts were sequenced. Clones were read by immunoSEQ multiplex PCR, and TCRdb kept only the in-frame ones, dropping some. The repertoire includes roughly 170,000 clones, less than 15% of them detected once, and 0.62% sits in the top ten. Source material: central memory CD4+ T cells from blood. The source is a woman aged 18-29 years in good health.

This clone was observed a few times. The genes are TRBV7-2 and TRBJ2-3; 9 bases are a match to TRBD2. The J segment lost 2 bases and the V segment lost 1 base, leaving 4 bases of the junction unmatched. The CDR3 has 16 amino acids. CDR1 and CDR2 from the germline V gene are SGHTA and FQGNSA. CDR3 nucleotides: TGTGCCAGCAGCTTAGTCGCTAGCGGGAACACAGATACGCAGTATTTT. This gives the protein CASSLVASGNTDTQYF.

This clone was found a few times. This sequence joins TRBV28 and TRBJ2-7, with D unresolved. The V gene's germline CDR1 is MDHEN and CDR2 SYDVKM. The CDR3 has 12 residues. Trimming took 8 bases from V and 0 from J, leaving 8 bases between them. The CDR3 spells CASWHVSYEQYF. As DNA, the CDR3 is TGTGCCAGCTGGCATGTCTCCTACGAGCAGTACTTC.

This clone was seen more than once but under ten times. The chain has TRBV9 and TRBJ1-5, with 9 bases that match TRBD1. This CDR3 region has 16 residues. After removal of 4 bases from V and 2 bases from J, the junction contained 7 bases not matched to a gene. The germline V gene encodes CDR1 SGDLS and CDR2 YYNGEE. CDR3 sequence reads: CASSPTGDRGNQPQHF. The DNA of the CDR3 is TGTGCCAGCAGCCCAACGGGGGACAGGGGCAATCAGCCCCAGCATTTT.

The V gene is TRBV11-2, the J gene TRBJ2-1; 10 bases fit TRBD2. CDR1 and CDR2 from the germline V gene are SGHAT and FQNNGV. This CDR3 is built from 15 residues. V was clipped by 2 bases and J by 4 bases; unmatched bases: 2. CDR3 loop: CASSLTSGIYNEQFF. CDR3 DNA sequence: TGTGCCAGCAGCTTAACTAGCGGGATTTACAATGAGCAGTTCTTC.

CDR3 DNA: TGTGCCAGCAGTCCCCGACAGGGAGAACCTTACGAGCAGTACTTC. Translated: CASSPRQGEPYEQYF. The rearrangement uses TRBV6-5 and TRBJ2-7, with 7 bases lining up with TRBD1. From germline, CDR1 is MNHEY and CDR2 SVGAGI. The CDR3 totals 15 residues. Trimming cost V 5 bases and J 4 bases; bases outside gene matches: 11.

On this clone: A junction end diverges from the germline sequence, so it may reflect a read error. The chain uses TRBV10-3 and TRBJ2-3, with TRBD2 matching 8 bases. The CDR3 consists of 15 residues. The germline V gene has CDR1 ENHRY and CDR2 SYGVKD. Here the CDR3 DNA reads TGTGCCAGCAGTCCGGGACTAGGAGGCGTAGATACGCAGTATTTT. Protein: CASSPGLGGVDTQYF.

This clone has a handful of counts. The chain carries TRBV28 and TRBJ2-2, with D hard to call. The V and J ends lost 7 bases and 0 bases respectively, with 12 bases between them. CDR1 MDHEN and CDR2 SYDVKM come from the germline V gene. The CDR3 contains 15 residues. The CDR3 is CASTLRLANTGELFF. DNA of the CDR3: TGTGCCAGCACCCTGCGGCTAGCGAACACCGGGGAGCTGTTTTTT.

The gene calls are TRBV2 and TRBJ1-5; 10 positions match TRBD1. Trimming removed 3 bases from V and 11 bases from J; junction bases left unmatched: 13. CDR3 size: 16 residues. CDR1 and CDR2 from the germline V gene are SNHLY and FYNNEI. In nucleotides, the CDR3 is TGTGCCAGCAGTGATGGGACAGGGGCGTCTATAGGGACCCAGCATTTT. Amino acid sequence: CASSDGTGASIGTQHF. The full variable domain, in which reference TRBV2 and TRBJ1-5 provide the parts outside the CDR3, is EPEVTQTPSHQVTQMGQEVILRCVPISNHLYFYWYRQILGQKVEFLVSFYNNEISEKSEIFDDQFSVERPDGSNFTLKIRSTKLEDSAMYFCASSDGTGASIGTQHFGDGTRLSIL.

This clone was counted a few times. The chain uses TRBV14 and TRBJ2-2; D perhaps matches TRBD1 (6 bases). Germline V lookup: CDR1 SGHDN, CDR2 FVKESK. The ends were cut back, 3 bases at V and 4 bases at J, with 12 bases in the middle. This CDR3 spans 15 amino acids. CDR3 in amino acids: CASSQETGTTGELFF. The CDR3 coding sequence is TGTGCCAGCAGCCAGGAGACAGGAACCACCGGGGAGCTGTTTTTT.

This clone was seen only a few times. The V and J genes are TRBV19 and TRBJ2-3; D is unresolved. The ends were cut back, 5 bases at V and 2 bases at J, with 5 bases in the middle. This CDR3 comprises 12 residues. Germline lookup yields CDR1 LNHDA and CDR2 SQIVND (reference sequence). The CDR3 is CASSYNTDTQYF. CDR3 sequence (DNA): TGTGCCAGTAGTTACAACACAGATACGCAGTATTTT.

This clone was detected a few times. The chain joins TRBV15 to TRBJ2-5, with D unresolved. This CDR3 contains 13 residues. In germline, CDR1 is LNHNV, CDR2 YYDKDF (reference sequence). Trimming cost V 2 bases and J 3 bases, with 7 bases left between them. CDR3 coding DNA: TGTGCCACCAGCAGACGAAGAGAAGAGACCCAGTACTTC. Amino acids: CATSRRREETQYF.

This clone was detected only a few times. The chain employs TRBV7-2 and TRBJ2-5, with D possibly matching TRBD2 (7 bases). The CDR3 sequence is 14 residues long. V was cut by 5 bases and J by 5 bases, with 15 bases left in between. Looked up from germline, CDR1 is SGHTA and CDR2 is FQGNSA. This chain's CDR3 is CASSRGARGETQYF. The CDR3 bases are TGTGCCAGCAGCCGGGGGGCCCGGGGGGAGACCCAGTACTTC.

The DNA for the CDR3 is TGTGCCAGCAGCGCTACTAGCAATGAGCAGTTCTTC. Its translation is CASSATSNEQFF. This chain joins TRBV6-6 and TRBJ2-1; D might be TRBD2 (5 bases). Germline CDR1 MNHNY, CDR2 SVGAGI (reference sequence). This CDR3 has 12 residues. V was trimmed by 6 bases and J by 6 bases, leaving 9 bases between them.

This clone was observed a few times. The sample contains more than one DNA sequence encoding this CDR3. This chain uses TRBV5-1 with TRBJ2-1; possible D gene TRBD2, 5 bases. From germline, CDR1 is SGHRS and CDR2 YFSETQ. The V and J ends lost 2 bases and 2 bases respectively, with 11 bases between them. This CDR3 comprises 15 residues. The CDR3 region is CASSLGEGPYNEQFF. In DNA, the CDR3 is TGCGCCAGCAGCTTAGGAGAGGGCCCCTACAATGAGCAGTTCTTC.

The chain has TRBV5-4 and TRBJ2-7; a possible D gene is TRBD1 (5 bases). This CDR3 has 15 amino acids. Germline CDR1 is SGHNT and CDR2 is YYREEE (reference sequence). Trimming stripped 0 bases from V and 3 bases from J, with 13 bases between. The CDR3 sequence is CASSLGGGQDYEQYF. The CDR3 nucleotides are TGTGCCAGCAGCTTGGGGGGCGGCCAGGACTACGAGCAGTACTTC.

This sequence joins TRBV28 and TRBJ2-5; no definite D call. The DNA end favors TRBJ2-7, so the J call may be wrong. This CDR3 spans 15 amino acids. Per the germline V gene, CDR1 is MDHEN and CDR2 is SYDVKM. The CDR3, as DNA: TGTGCCAGCATTGAAGGCACGGCAAAAGACTACGAGCAGTACTTC. Translating gives CASIEGTAKDYEQYF.

J is TRBJ1-3 and V is TRBV30; D unresolved. CDR1 is GTSNPN and CDR2 is SVGIG in the germline V gene (reference sequence). Deletions cut 1 base from V and 4 bases from J, with 8 bases between. The CDR3 is 13 residues long. The CDR3: CAWSGQTGNTIYF. The CDR3 DNA reads as TGTGCCTGGAGTGGACAAACAGGAAACACCATATATTTT. The full variable domain, its missing parts supplied by reference TRBV30 and TRBJ1-3, is SQTIHQWPATLVQPVGSPLSLECTVEGTSNPNLYWYRQAAGRGLQLLFYSVGIGQISSEVPQNLSASRPQDRQFILSSKKLLLSDSGFYLCAWSGQTGNTIYFGEGSWLTVV.

In this sample, this clone turned up a few times. DNA for the CDR3: TGTGCCAGCAGCCGCGGACAGGGCGATCAGCCCCAGCATTTT. Translated: CASSRGQGDQPQHF. The chain employs TRBV4-2 and TRBJ1-5, with 8 bases matching TRBD1. CDR1 is LGHNA and CDR2 is YNFKEQ in the germline V gene. The CDR3 has 14 amino acids. Trimming cost V 4 bases and J 5 bases; bases outside gene matches: 4.

V usage is TRBV29-1 and J usage is TRBJ1-1, with a possible D match to TRBD1 (6 bases). Deletions cut 6 bases from V and 1 base from J, with 12 bases between. Per the germline V gene, CDR1 is SQVTM and CDR2 is ANQGSEA. The CDR3 is 13 residues long. CDR3 DNA sequence: TGCAGCGTAGAGGGACAAGAGAACACTGAAGCTTTCTTT. Protein: CSVEGQENTEAFF.

The chain couples TRBV10-3 to TRBJ2-7; TRBD2 aligns across 8 bases. Germline loops: CDR1 ENHRY, CDR2 SYGVKD. After removal of 5 bases from V and 2 bases from J, the junction contained 2 bases not matched to a gene. This CDR3 is built from 13 residues. This CDR3 is CAISREGAYEQYF. As DNA, the CDR3 is TGTGCCATCAGTCGGGAGGGAGCCTACGAGCAGTACTTC.

This clone was found a few times. The J gene is TRBJ1-2, the V gene TRBV10-3; 8 bases map to TRBD1. CDR3 size: 15 residues. V gave up 7 bases and J gave up 4 bases; unmatched junction bases: 11. In germline, CDR1 is ENHRY, CDR2 SYGVKD. CDR3 region: CAIKAGGPLSYGYTF. The CDR3, as DNA: TGTGCCATCAAGGCAGGGGGCCCATTAAGCTATGGCTACACCTTC.

There are a few counts of this clone. V usage is TRBV7-9 and J usage is TRBJ1-1; D possibly corresponds to TRBD1 (6 bases). V gave up 6 bases and J gave up 5 bases, with 19 bases separating them. Per germline, CDR1 SEHNR and CDR2 FQNEAQ (reference sequence). The CDR3 contains 15 residues. The CDR3 region is CASSSRYREGTEAFF. The CDR3 DNA is TGTGCCAGCAGTTCTCGATACAGGGAAGGTACTGAAGCTTTCTTT.

This clone came up a few times. The chain carries TRBV5-1 and TRBJ2-7, with 8 nucleotides matching TRBD1. Germline V gene lookup returns CDR1 SGHRS and CDR2 YFSETQ. The ends lost 4 bases at V and 7 bases at J; junction bases unmatched: 10. This CDR3 is 14 amino acids long. This CDR3 reads CASSTGQGREEQYF. CDR3 bases: TGCGCCAGCAGCACTGGACAGGGTCGGGAAGAGCAGTACTTC.

This clone has a handful of counts. This sequence joins TRBV5-4 and TRBJ2-1, with D possibly matching TRBD1 (5 bases). Germline CDR1 and CDR2: SGHNT and YYREEE (reference sequence). The CDR3 is 15 amino acids. V lost 4 bases to trimming and J lost 2 bases, with 13 bases between them. CDR3 nucleotides: TGTGCCAGCAGCCCTCAGGGTATTGCCTACAATGAGCAGTTCTTC. Its protein is CASSPQGIAYNEQFF.

In its sample, this clone was seen a few times. The rearrangement uses TRBV7-2 and TRBJ1-1; D remains unclear. The CDR3 is made up of 15 amino acids. Trimming pared 6 bases from V and 2 bases from J, leaving 16 bases between. Germline-derived CDR1 and CDR2 are SGHTA and FQGNSA. The CDR3, as DNA: TGTGCCAGCAGATCTCCCCCGCCGGTAAACACTGAAGCTTTCTTT. Amino acids: CASRSPPPVNTEAFF.

The CDR3 loop reads CASSFGTRIGGTEAFF. The CDR3, as DNA: TGTGCCAGCAGTTTCGGGACACGGATAGGGGGAACTGAAGCTTTCTTT. This rearrangement joins TRBV27 to TRBJ1-1; D possibly corresponds to TRBD1 (6 bases). CDR3 length: 16 residues. Germline CDR1 and CDR2: MNHEY and SMNVEV (reference sequence). V was shortened by 3 bases and J by 5 bases, with 19 bases between the two germline ends.